This T cell receptor beta chain was found in a study of vaccination and CD4 T cells after COVID-19. Broader study findings: Data came from relatively few convalescent patients and lacked early post-infection timepoints. Spike mono-reactivity held for 304 of 307 vaccine-specific clones in convalescent patients.

Sequence data for DNA of cultured CD4+ T cells were generated by the Oncomine TCR Beta short-read assay. Cultures of CD4+ T cells served as the source for extracting genomic DNA. Each CDR3 protein gets one entry after TCRdb re-called the PCR reads with MiXCR. Here the sample spans about 6,300 distinct CDR3 sequences, under 70% being singletons. The treatment is: approximately nine-day PBMC culture with coronavirus spike peptide pools or control peptides (ViraFEST assay). ViraFEST grew antigen-specific T cells using peptide pools, then sequenced TCRs. Turning to this clonotype: Its antigen remains unknown.

This clonotype was sampled from a human donor who had recovered from COVID-19. Sequencing input: CD4+ T cells from blood, cultured in vitro.

Here the CDR3 reads CASSASANYGYTF. CDR3 DNA: TGTGCCAGCAGTGCCTCCGCTAACTATGGCTACACCTTC. The chain recombines TRBV2 with TRBJ1-2; no clear D gene. Germline V lookup: CDR1 SNHLY, CDR2 FYNNEI. V was shortened by 4 bases and J by 0 bases, with 6 bases between the two germline ends. The length of the CDR3 is 13 residues.